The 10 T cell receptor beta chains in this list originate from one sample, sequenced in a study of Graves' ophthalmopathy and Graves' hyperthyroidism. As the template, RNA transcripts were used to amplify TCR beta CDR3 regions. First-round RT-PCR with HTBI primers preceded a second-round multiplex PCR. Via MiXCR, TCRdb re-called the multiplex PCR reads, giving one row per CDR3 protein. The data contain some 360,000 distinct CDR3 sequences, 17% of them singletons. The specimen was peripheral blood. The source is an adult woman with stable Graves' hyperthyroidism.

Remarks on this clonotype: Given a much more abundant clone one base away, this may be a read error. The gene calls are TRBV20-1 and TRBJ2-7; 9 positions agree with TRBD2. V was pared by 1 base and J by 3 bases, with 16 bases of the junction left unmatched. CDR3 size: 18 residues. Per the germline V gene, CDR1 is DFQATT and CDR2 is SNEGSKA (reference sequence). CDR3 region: CSARGRLRASGTNYEQYV. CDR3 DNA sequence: TGCAGTGCTAGAGGGCGGCTCCGGGCTAGCGGGACCAACTACGAGCAGTACGTC.

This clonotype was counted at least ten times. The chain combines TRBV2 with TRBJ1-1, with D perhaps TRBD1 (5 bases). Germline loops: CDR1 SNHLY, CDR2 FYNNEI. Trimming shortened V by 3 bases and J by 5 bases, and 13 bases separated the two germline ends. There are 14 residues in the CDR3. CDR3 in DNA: TGTGCCAGCAGTGACAGGGAGTGGGAGACTGAAGCTTTCTTT. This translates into CASSDREWETEAFF.

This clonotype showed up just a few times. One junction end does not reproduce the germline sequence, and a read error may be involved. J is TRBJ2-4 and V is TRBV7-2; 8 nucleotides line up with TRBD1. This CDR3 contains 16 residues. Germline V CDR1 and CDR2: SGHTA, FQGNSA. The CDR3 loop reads CASSPWTGRAKNIKYF. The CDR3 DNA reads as TGTGCCAGCAGCCCCTGGACAGGGAGAGCCAAAAACATTAAGTACTTC. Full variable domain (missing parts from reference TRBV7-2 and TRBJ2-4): GAGVSQSPSNKVTEKGKDVELRCDPISGHTALYWYRQSLGQGLEFLIYFQGNSAPDKSGLPSDRFSAERTGGSVSTLTIQRTQQEDSAVYLCASSPWTGRAKNIKYFGAGTRLSVL.

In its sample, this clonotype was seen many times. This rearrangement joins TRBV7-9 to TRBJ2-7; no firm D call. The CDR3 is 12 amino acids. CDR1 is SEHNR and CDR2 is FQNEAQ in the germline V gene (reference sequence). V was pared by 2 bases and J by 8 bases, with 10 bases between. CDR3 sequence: CASSLQVSKQYF. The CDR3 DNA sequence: TGTGCCAGCAGCTTACAAGTAAGCAAGCAGTACTTC.

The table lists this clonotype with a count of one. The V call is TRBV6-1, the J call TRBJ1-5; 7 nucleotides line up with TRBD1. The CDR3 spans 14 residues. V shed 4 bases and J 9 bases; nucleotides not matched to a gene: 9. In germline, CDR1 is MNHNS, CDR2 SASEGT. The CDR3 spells CASSVRGGGRPQHF. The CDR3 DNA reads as TGTGCCAGCAGTGTCAGGGGGGGGGGGAGGCCCCAGCATTTT.

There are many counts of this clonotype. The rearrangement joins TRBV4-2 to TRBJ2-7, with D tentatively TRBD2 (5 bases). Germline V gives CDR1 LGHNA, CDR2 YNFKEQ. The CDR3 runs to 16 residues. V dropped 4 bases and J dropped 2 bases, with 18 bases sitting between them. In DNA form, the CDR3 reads TGTGCCAGCAGCCCCTCGAGGGCTAGCCGAACCTACGAGCAGTACTTC. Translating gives CASSPSRASRTYEQYF.

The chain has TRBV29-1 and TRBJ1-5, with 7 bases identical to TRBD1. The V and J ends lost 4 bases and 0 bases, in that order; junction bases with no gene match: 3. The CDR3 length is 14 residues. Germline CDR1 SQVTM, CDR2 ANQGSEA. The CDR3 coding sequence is TGCAGCGTTGCGACAGGGAATAGCAATCAGCCCCAGCATTTT. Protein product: CSVATGNSNQPQHF.

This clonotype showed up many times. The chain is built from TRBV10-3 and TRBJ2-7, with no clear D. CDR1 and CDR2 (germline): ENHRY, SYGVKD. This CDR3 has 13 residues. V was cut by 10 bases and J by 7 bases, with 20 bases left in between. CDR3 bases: TGTGCCAACGGAGAAAACTTAGGGCGGGAGCAGTACTTC. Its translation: CANGENLGREQYF.

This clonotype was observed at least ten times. DNA of the CDR3: TGTGCCACCAGTGATAACCGGGACGGACAAGAGACCCAGTACTTC. Protein: CATSDNRDGQETQYF. The V gene is TRBV24-1, the J gene TRBJ2-5; D could derive from TRBD1 or TRBD2 (5 bases each). There are 15 residues in the CDR3. Germline V gene data show CDR1 as KGHDR and CDR2 as SFDVKD. The germline V and J ends were trimmed by 3 bases and 2 bases, with 12 bases remaining between them.

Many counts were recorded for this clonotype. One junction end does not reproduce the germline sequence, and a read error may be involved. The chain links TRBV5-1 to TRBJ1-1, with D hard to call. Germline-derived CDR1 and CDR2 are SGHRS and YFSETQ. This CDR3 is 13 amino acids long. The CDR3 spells CASSFGQNTEAFF. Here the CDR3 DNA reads TGTGCCAGCAGTTTTGGCCAGAACACTGAAGCTTTCTTT.